The 16 T cell receptor beta chains reported below all come from one sample, sequenced in a study of cytomegalovirus exposure and HLA in healthy donors. PCR employed 60 Vbeta and 13 Jbeta primers. The repertoire was sequenced with immunoSEQ multiplex PCR; TCRdb's copy has only in-frame clones and lacks some. The table shows 120,000 or so clones, with more than 60% occurring only once. The source material was PBMCs. Receptors originate from a woman aged 50 to 60 in good health and CMV-seropositive.

This chain links TRBV28 with TRBJ2-5; TRBD1 aligns across 8 bases. The V segment lost 2 bases and the J segment 5 bases; nucleotides outside the gene matches: 10. Per germline, CDR1 MDHEN and CDR2 SYDVKM. The CDR3 has 16 amino acids. CDR3 sequence reads: CASSLRGQGSLETQYF. The CDR3 DNA is TGTGCCAGCAGTTTAAGAGGACAGGGATCCTTGGAGACCCAGTACTTC.

This chain uses TRBV7-8 with TRBJ1-4; the D gene is possibly TRBD1 (5 bases). Germline V gene lookup returns CDR1 SGHVS and CDR2 FQNEAQ. The ends were cut back, 5 bases at V and 5 bases at J, with 18 bases in the middle. CDR3 length: 16 residues. The CDR3 DNA reads as TGTGCCAGCAGCCGGGCCCCCGGGGGACGAAATGAAAAACTGTTTTTT. Residues: CASSRAPGGRNEKLFF.

This chain's CDR3 is CASSARGLGETQYF. The CDR3 bases are TGTGCCAGCAGCGCAAGGGGGCTAGGAGAGACCCAGTACTTC. This chain connects TRBV5-6 to TRBJ2-5; 7 positions match TRBD1. The V and J ends lost 4 bases and 4 bases, in that order; junction bases with no gene match: 7. The CDR3 has 14 amino acids. Per germline, CDR1 SGHDT and CDR2 YYEEEE. The full variable domain, rest sourced from reference TRBV5-6 and TRBJ2-5, is DAGVTQSPTHLIKTRGQQVTLRCSPKSGHDTVSWYQQALGQGPQFIFQYYEEEERQRGNFPDRFSGHQFPNYSSELNVNALLLGDSALYLCASSARGLGETQYFGPGTRLLVL.

The rearrangement links TRBV9 to TRBJ1-2; 7 bases match TRBD1. CDR3 length: 14 residues. Germline V gene sequence: CDR1 SGDLS, CDR2 YYNGEE. The V gene end was trimmed by 6 bases and the J gene end by 5 bases; junction bases not matched to a gene: 10. Here the CDR3 DNA reads TGTGCCAGCACCTGGGACAGCCGGAGATATGGCTACACCTTC. This sequence encodes CASTWDSRRYGYTF.

V gene TRBV6-1 combines with J gene TRBJ2-3, with D possibly being TRBD1 (5 bases). CDR3 length equals 16 residues. From germline, CDR1 is MNHNS and CDR2 SASEGT. Trimming stripped 4 bases from V and 4 bases from J, with 18 bases between. The CDR3 DNA follows: TGTGCCAGCAGTGCCTTACCGAAGGGGCAGGCAGATACGCAGTATTTT. This encodes CASSALPKGQADTQYF.

This chain links TRBV6-5 with TRBJ2-2, with TRBD1 matching 11 bases. The length of the CDR3 is 15 residues. Unmatched junction bases numbered 4, after V lost 5 bases and J lost 5 bases. Germline loops: CDR1 MNHEY, CDR2 SVGAGI. CDR3 protein: CASSTGTGGTGELFF. The CDR3 nucleotides are TGTGCCAGCAGTACCGGGACAGGGGGGACCGGGGAGCTGTTTTTT.

This chain connects TRBV29-1 to TRBJ2-7, with 8 positions matching TRBD1. The germline gives CDR1 SQVTM, CDR2 ANQGSEA. Losses at the gene ends were 1 base for V and 4 bases for J; bases not matched to a gene: 0. CDR3 length: 12 residues. CDR3 region: CSVEGTGYEQYF. For the CDR3, the DNA is TGCAGCGTTGAAGGGACAGGGTACGAGCAGTACTTC.

The V and J genes are TRBV7-2 and TRBJ2-2; 9 nucleotides line up with TRBD2. V gave up 3 bases and J gave up 7 bases; unmatched junction bases: 15. Germline-derived CDR1 and CDR2 are SGHTA and FQGNSA. This CDR3 region has 18 residues. DNA of the CDR3: TGTGCCAGCAGCTTTCGGATGTACGTGCGGGGGGGCGTCGGGGAGCTGTTTTTT. Translating gives CASSFRMYVRGGVGELFF.

The chain links TRBV5-1 to TRBJ1-5, with D tentatively TRBD1 (6 bases). Trimming left V 3 bases short and J 4 bases short, with 11 bases between. Germline V gene lookup returns CDR1 SGHRS and CDR2 YFSETQ. The CDR3 has 14 amino acids. The chain's CDR3 is CASSWEGGNQPQHF. For the CDR3, the DNA is TGCGCCAGCAGCTGGGAGGGGGGAAATCAGCCCCAGCATTTT.

The genes are TRBV6-1 and TRBJ2-3; 11 positions match TRBD2. Germline-derived CDR1 and CDR2 are MNHNS and SASEGT. J was trimmed by 3 bases and V by 4 bases; bases with no gene match: 12. CDR3 length: 18 amino acids. The CDR3 loop is CASSVPGEASGRTDTQYF. CDR3 nucleotide sequence: TGTGCCAGCAGTGTACCTGGGGAGGCTAGCGGGAGGACAGATACGCAGTATTTT.

This chain links TRBV14 with TRBJ1-1; no firm D call. CDR3 length equals 14 residues. Germline CDR1 SGHDN, CDR2 FVKESK. V was pared by 2 bases and J by 13 bases, with 20 bases between. The CDR3 DNA sequence: TGTGCCAGCAGCCAACTGAGTTCTGGTTTTATTGGTTTCTTT. Protein product: CASSQLSSGFIGFF.

The rearrangement joins TRBV2 to TRBJ2-3, with 9 bases identical to TRBD1. Germline loops: CDR1 SNHLY, CDR2 FYNNEI. There are 13 residues in the CDR3. J lost 5 bases, V lost 4 bases, and 1 base had no gene match. The CDR3 DNA reads TGTGCCAGCAGTGGACAGGGGGTAGATACGCAGTATTTT. Its protein is CASSGQGVDTQYF.

V usage is TRBV9 and J usage is TRBJ2-7; D uncertain. V gave up 4 bases and J gave up 3 bases, with 14 bases separating them. The CDR3 covers 14 residues. The germline V gene has CDR1 SGDLS and CDR2 YYNGEE. The CDR3 reads CASSPFASDYEQYF. Here the CDR3 DNA reads TGTGCCAGCAGCCCCTTTGCGAGTGACTACGAGCAGTACTTC.

The V gene is TRBV5-1, the J gene TRBJ2-7; a weak D match, TRBD2 (6 bases). This CDR3 has 14 amino acids. The germline gives CDR1 SGHRS, CDR2 YFSETQ. The V and J ends lost 4 bases and 5 bases respectively, with 16 bases between them. CDR3 residues: CASSGTGAVNEQYF. The CDR3 nucleotides are TGCGCCAGCAGCGGGACGGGAGCAGTAAACGAGCAGTACTTC. Full variable domain (remainder filled in from reference TRBV5-1 and TRBJ2-7): KAGVTQTPRYLIKTRGQQVTLSCSPISGHRSVSWYQQTPGQGLQFLFEYFSETQRNKGNFPGRFSGRQFSNSRSEMNVSTLELGDSALYLCASSGTGAVNEQYFGPGTRLTVT.

The CDR3 region is CASTIDRATGELFF. Written as DNA, the CDR3 is TGTGCCAGCACCATAGACAGGGCCACCGGGGAGCTGTTTTTT. The chain couples TRBV6-5 to TRBJ2-2, with 7 bases matching TRBD1. This CDR3 spans 14 amino acids. V gave up 7 bases and J gave up 4 bases; unmatched junction bases: 6. The germline V gene has CDR1 MNHEY and CDR2 SVGAGI.

The V gene is TRBV19, the J gene TRBJ2-3, with 9 nucleotides matching TRBD2. Trimming at V came to 6 bases and at J to 1 base, leaving 8 bases not matched to a gene. The CDR3 has 16 residues. Per the germline V gene, CDR1 is LNHDA and CDR2 is SQIVND (reference sequence). The CDR3: CASSLGVAGGTDTQYF. DNA of the CDR3: TGTGCCAGTAGCCTCGGTGTAGCGGGGGGCACAGATACGCAGTATTTT.